This T cell receptor beta chain comes out of a study of OX40 agonist ivuxolimab in advanced cancers. Overall study: Patients treated during dose escalation were battling hepatocellular carcinoma, melanoma, renal cell or head and neck cancer. Of the patients, three showed partial responses, one with hepatocellular carcinoma and two with cutaneous melanoma. Study conclusions and caveats: Specificity for antigen went undetermined in the expanded peripheral T cells.

As regards this clone: No antigen is known for it.

Patients with a history of autoimmune disease or on systemic immunosuppression were excluded. This CDR3 has 15 amino acids. The germline gives CDR1 LNHDA, CDR2 SQIVND (reference sequence). Losses at the gene ends were 5 bases for V and 5 bases for J; bases not matched to a gene: 11. Clones were read by immunoSEQ multiplex PCR, and TCRdb kept only the in-frame ones, dropping some. The data show around 37,000 clones, with about four fifths seen just once and 15% to 20% held by the top ten. The rearrangement links TRBV19 to TRBJ1-2; 7 nucleotides align to TRBD1. Specimen: CD4+ or CD8+ T cells sorted from blood, collected in a trial of the OX40 agonist ivuxolimab. This clonotype originated in an adult with an advanced solid tumor such as melanoma, head and neck, liver or kidney cancer. The CDR3: CASSSTTGARYGYTF. In DNA form, the CDR3 reads TGTGCCAGTAGTTCGACAACAGGGGCGAGATATGGCTACACCTTC.